A single sample gave rise to the 14 T cell receptor beta chains below, sequenced in a study of T cells in Graves' hyperthyroidism and ophthalmopathy. RNA transcripts served as the template for amplifying TCR beta CDR3 regions. HTBI primers were used for first-round RT-PCR of the TCR CDR3. From the multiplex PCR reads, TCRdb called clonotypes with MiXCR, one entry per CDR3 protein. Of 690,000 or so distinct CDR3 sequences listed, around 20% were seen once; the top ten hold 16%. The sequenced sample consisted of blood. The receptor source for this set is a woman aged 45-60 years with Graves' hyperthyroidism that later progressed to Graves' ophthalmopathy.

The rearrangement links TRBV29-1 to TRBJ2-1; D may be TRBD1 (6 bases). The CDR3 has 17 amino acids. The germline V gene has CDR1 SQVTM and CDR2 ANQGSEA. V lost 3 bases to trimming and J lost 6 bases, with 24 bases between them. DNA of the CDR3: TGCAGCGTTGATGGAGTACAGGGTGCGTCCTTGGGCAATGAGCAGTTCTTC. The encoded protein is CSVDGVQGASLGNEQFF.

This clonotype was counted ten times or more. In nucleotides, the CDR3 is TGTGCCAGCAGCCTAGGGGGCCGAGGGTTATTTTCACCCCTCCACTTT. Translation gives CASSLGGRGLFSPLHF. The chain employs TRBV3-1 and TRBJ1-6; 7 positions agree with TRBD1. This CDR3 comprises 16 residues. The V gene end was trimmed by 4 bases and the J gene end by 9 bases; junction bases not matched to a gene: 12. In germline, CDR1 is LGHDT, CDR2 YNNKEL (reference sequence).

This clonotype was counted at least ten times. The rearrangement links TRBV7-2 to TRBJ1-2; maybe TRBD1 (6 bases). The CDR3 is 13 residues long. CDR1 is SGHTA, CDR2 FQGNSA, per germline. V was shortened by 5 bases and J by 5 bases, with 12 bases between the two germline ends. CDR3 region: CASSVDRFYGYTF. CDR3 nucleotides: TGTGCCAGCAGCGTTGACAGGTTTTATGGCTACACCTTC.

CDR3 coding DNA: TGTGCCAGCAGACAAGAATGGGGGGGTAACTATGGCTACACCTTC. As protein: CASRQEWGGNYGYTF. This chain joins TRBV5-5 and TRBJ1-2, with D perhaps matching TRBD1 (5 bases). The CDR3 loop spans 15 amino acids. V was clipped by 5 bases and J by 1 base, with 15 bases between them. Germline values: CDR1 SGHKS, CDR2 YYEKEE (reference sequence).

This clonotype was counted ten times or more. The V call is TRBV20-1, the J call TRBJ1-1; unclear D gene. Germline assignment: CDR1 DFQATT and CDR2 SNEGSKA (reference sequence). Trimming stripped 6 bases from V and 9 bases from J, with 17 bases between. The CDR3 loop spans 12 amino acids. The CDR3 coding sequence is TGCAGTGCCTCGCGGCAATCGGGAAAAGCTTTCTTT. It yields the protein CSASRQSGKAFF.

In its sample, this clonotype was seen a few times. The chain has TRBV12-3 or TRBV12-4 and TRBJ2-3; 10 bases map to TRBD2. This CDR3 has 16 residues. With 1 base clipped from V and 1 base from J, the junction kept 2 bases outside the gene matches. CDR3: CASSLGGTSGTDTQYF. CDR3 sequence (DNA): TGTGCCAGCAGTTTAGGGGGGACTAGCGGCACAGATACGCAGTATTTT.

The chain carries TRBV6-1 and TRBJ1-1, with D perhaps matching TRBD1 (5 bases). Germline V lookup: CDR1 MNHNS, CDR2 SASEGT. CDR3 size: 13 residues. The ends were cut back, 4 bases at V and 11 bases at J, with 17 bases in the middle. The DNA for the CDR3 is TGTGCCAGCAGTGGAACAGGAGGCAGGGAGGCTTTCTTT. Amino acids: CASSGTGGREAFF.

This clonotype was counted only a few times. The chain is built from TRBV11-2 and TRBJ1-1; D not certain. Trimming stripped 6 bases from V and 1 base from J, with 15 bases between. Germline CDR1 is SGHAT and CDR2 is FQNNGV. The CDR3 totals 15 residues. The DNA for the CDR3 is TGTGCCAGCAGGATGAGAGACACGGGGAACACTGAAGCTTTCTTT. Translated, it gives CASRMRDTGNTEAFF.

V gene TRBV15 combines with J gene TRBJ2-3; D may be TRBD1 (6 bases). Trimming stripped 1 base from V and 6 bases from J, with 8 bases between. This CDR3 is 13 amino acids long. Germline CDR1 and CDR2: LNHNV and YYDKDF (reference sequence). CDR3 bases: TGTGCCACCAGCAGAGGGACAGCGGATACGCAGTATTTT. Amino acid sequence: CATSRGTADTQYF.

The chain is built from TRBV7-2 and TRBJ2-3; TRBD2 matches 12 bases. In germline, CDR1 is SGHTA, CDR2 FQGNSA. The CDR3 runs to 16 residues. V lost 4 bases and J lost 5; bases outside the gene matches: 7. The CDR3 loop is CASSWLAGGPGDTQYF. CDR3 nucleotide sequence: TGTGCCAGCAGCTGGCTAGCGGGGGGGCCGGGAGATACGCAGTATTTT.

The chain links TRBV6-1 to TRBJ2-1; 11 bases are shared with TRBD2. J lost 8 bases, V lost 6 bases, and 6 bases had no gene match. This CDR3 region has 14 residues. Germline assignment: CDR1 MNHNS and CDR2 SASEGT. CDR3 region: CASRSSGGYDEQFF. DNA for the CDR3: TGTGCCAGCAGGTCTAGCGGGGGGTACGATGAGCAGTTCTTC.

J is TRBJ1-3 and V is TRBV9; tentatively, D is TRBD1 (6 bases). CDR1 is SGDLS, CDR2 YYNGEE, per germline. CDR3 size: 16 residues. The V and J ends lost 0 bases and 4 bases respectively, with 14 bases between them. CDR3: CASSVDPGAVGNTIYF. The CDR3 DNA reads as TGTGCCAGCAGCGTAGATCCAGGGGCCGTCGGAAACACCATATATTTT.

V is TRBV6-1 and J is TRBJ1-5; possibly TRBD1 for D (5 bases). Trimming removed 7 bases at V and 8 bases at J, with 12 bases between. CDR3 length: 12 amino acids. CDR1 is MNHNS and CDR2 is SASEGT in the germline V gene. The DNA of the CDR3 is TGTGCCAGCAAGACAGTCCCGAAGCCCCAGCATTTT. Protein product: CASKTVPKPQHF.

This clonotype was seen more than once but under ten times. The genes are TRBV5-1 and TRBJ2-2, with D perhaps matching TRBD2 (5 bases). The V and J ends lost 1 base and 1 base respectively, with 5 bases between them. The CDR3 spans 14 residues. The V gene's germline CDR1 is SGHRS and CDR2 YFSETQ. CDR3: CASSLRENTGELFF. CDR3 DNA sequence: TGCGCCAGCAGCTTGCGGGAGAACACCGGGGAGCTGTTTTTT. The variable domain in full, completed from reference TRBV5-1 and TRBJ2-2, reads KAGVTQTPRYLIKTRGQQVTLSCSPISGHRSVSWYQQTPGQGLQFLFEYFSETQRNKGNFPGRFSGRQFSNSRSEMNVSTLELGDSALYLCASSLRENTGELFFGEGSRLTVL.